The sequence of this T cell receptor beta chain was determined in a study of cytomegalovirus exposure and HLA in healthy donors. On this clone: The antigen remains unidentified.

Trimming stripped 1 base from V and 5 bases from J, with 10 bases between. Germline loops: CDR1 SGHRS, CDR2 YFSETQ. The length of the CDR3 is 13 residues. Whole-study results and caveats: The authors enumerated under 200 TCR beta chains as linked to cytomegalovirus.

Amplification used 60 Vbeta primers and 13 Jbeta primers. Per the study methods: In a later analysis, the count reached tens of millions of unique TCR beta chains, with roughly 9.9 million shared. The method was immunoSEQ multiplex PCR; TCRdb's version includes in-frame clones alone and lacks a portion of them. That table is the source of V, J and clone size, and D and trimming were worked out from the DNA. This sample has around 120,000 clones, with about three quarters found just once. V gene TRBV5-1 combines with J gene TRBJ2-7; the D gene is possibly TRBD1 (6 bases). This sequence was found in a man aged 55 to 70 in good health and CMV-seropositive. Sequenced: PBMCs. The DNA for the CDR3 is TGCGCCAGCAGCTTGCAACAGGGCGACGAGCAGTACTTC. This codes for CASSLQQGDEQYF.